The 27 T cell receptor beta chains below were found in one sample sequenced in a study of immune evolution from preneoplasia to lung adenocarcinoma. The table came from immunoSEQ multiplex PCR; TCRdb's copy has only in-frame clones and leaves some out. This table holds some 6,000 clones, roughly three quarters found once. The sequenced sample was FFPE adjacent normal lung tissue. These TCRs come from a person between 60 and 80 years old with lung adenocarcinoma.

This sequence joins TRBV30 and TRBJ2-1, with 10 bases matching TRBD2. V lost 2 bases, J lost 6 bases, and 7 bases stayed unmatched. CDR1 GTSNPN and CDR2 SVGIG come from the germline V gene (reference sequence). There are 15 residues in the CDR3. CDR3 sequence reads: CAWSWGLAGANEQFF. CDR3 DNA: TGTGCCTGGAGTTGGGGGCTAGCGGGAGCCAATGAGCAGTTCTTC.

This clone was counted once. The chain couples TRBV10-2 to TRBJ1-2, with D uncertain. Germline CDR1 and CDR2: WSHSY and SAAADI. Trimming removed 5 bases at V and 4 bases at J, with 11 bases between. The CDR3 extends over 13 amino acids. The CDR3 sequence is CASSIGLSYGYTF. The CDR3 nucleotides are TGCGCCAGCAGTATAGGGCTGAGCTATGGCTACACCTTC.

This clone was seen just once. The chain is built from TRBV5-1 and TRBJ2-2; D is ambiguous. Per germline, CDR1 SGHRS and CDR2 YFSETQ. Deletions cut 7 bases from V and 8 bases from J, with 18 bases between. The CDR3 is 14 residues long. The CDR3 region is CASHVENLEGELFF. Here the CDR3 DNA reads TGCGCCAGCCACGTCGAAAACCTCGAAGGGGAGCTGTTTTTT.

The chain recombines TRBV11-3 with TRBJ2-1, with D unclear. The CDR3 runs 13 residues. V was pared by 3 bases and J by 3 bases, with 6 bases between. Germline CDR1 and CDR2: SGHNT and YENEEA. The CDR3 bases are TGTGCCAGCAGCTTTTCATACTACAATGAGCAGTTCTTC. It encodes CASSFSYYNEQFF. The whole variable domain, filled in from reference TRBV11-3 and TRBJ2-1, reads EAGVVQSPRYKIIEKKQPVAFWCNPISGHNTLYWYLQNLGQGPELLIRYENEEAVDDSQLPKDRFSAERLKGVDSTLKIQPAELGDSAVYLCASSFSYYNEQFFGPGTRLTVL.

This chain joins TRBV6-1 and TRBJ2-5; 8 nucleotides align to TRBD1. Germline V lookup: CDR1 MNHNS, CDR2 SASEGT. V lost 6 bases and J lost 3; bases outside the gene matches: 3. This CDR3 contains 13 residues. Here the CDR3 reads CASRNRGEETQYF. CDR3 bases: TGTGCCAGCAGAAACAGGGGGGAAGAGACCCAGTACTTC.

V usage is TRBV30 and J usage is TRBJ1-2, with 7 nucleotides matching TRBD1. This CDR3 contains 11 residues. CDR1 GTSNPN and CDR2 SVGIG come from the germline V gene (reference sequence). The CDR3 sequence: CAKQGSYGYTF. The CDR3 coding sequence is TGTGCAAAACAGGGGTCCTATGGCTACACCTTC.

This chain joins TRBV27 and TRBJ2-5; possible D gene TRBD2, 6 bases. The CDR3 covers 15 residues. Germline CDR1 is MNHEY and CDR2 is SMNVEV (reference sequence). The V and J ends lost 1 base and 3 bases respectively, with 12 bases between them. Written as DNA, the CDR3 is TGTGCCAGCAGTTTATGGAACGGGGGAAAAGAGACCCAGTACTTC. Amino acid sequence: CASSLWNGGKETQYF.

This rearrangement joins TRBV7-2 to TRBJ2-1; D uncertain. Trimming stripped 3 bases from V and 5 bases from J, with 11 bases between. Germline loops: CDR1 SGHTA, CDR2 FQGNSA. The CDR3 has 14 residues. This chain's CDR3 is CASSFDLGDNEQFF. The CDR3, as DNA: TGTGCCAGCAGCTTTGATCTTGGGGACAATGAGCAGTTCTTC.

This sequence joins TRBV6-5 and TRBJ2-7, with a possible D match to TRBD2 (5 bases). In germline, CDR1 is MNHEY, CDR2 SVGAGI. The CDR3 has 14 residues. V was shortened by 0 bases and J by 0 bases, with 6 bases between the two germline ends. The CDR3 DNA reads as TGTGCCAGCAGTTACTCAGACTACTCCTACGAGCAGTACTTC. Translation gives CASSYSDYSYEQYF.

The V gene is TRBV11-2, the J gene TRBJ2-7; D ambiguous. CDR3 length equals 15 residues. Germline CDR1 reads SGHAT; CDR2 reads FQNNGV. The V end was cut by 3 bases, the J end by 3 bases, with 15 bases between. The CDR3 reads CASSFVLGSFYEQYF. CDR3 sequence (DNA): TGTGCCAGCAGCTTTGTGCTGGGTTCCTTCTACGAGCAGTACTTC.

The genes are TRBV11-2 and TRBJ2-3; 8 bases map to TRBD2. In germline, CDR1 is SGHAT, CDR2 FQNNGV. This CDR3 region has 17 residues. V gave up 4 bases and J gave up 4 bases; unmatched junction bases: 13. The CDR3 protein is CASSSGGAGAVSDTQYF. DNA for the CDR3: TGTGCCAGCAGCTCCGGAGGAGCGGGAGCTGTATCAGATACGCAGTATTTT.

The chain has TRBV28 and TRBJ1-3; no firm D call. V lost 6 bases to trimming and J lost 0 bases, with 9 bases between them. This CDR3 is 14 amino acids long. Germline lookup yields CDR1 MDHEN and CDR2 SYDVKM. CDR3 bases: TGTGCCAGCAGGCAGATGGACTCTGGAAACACCATATATTTT. This encodes CASRQMDSGNTIYF.

This chain links TRBV28 with TRBJ2-1; TRBD1 might be the D (5 bases). The CDR3 consists of 15 residues. Germline V CDR1 and CDR2: MDHEN, SYDVKM. The V end lost 1 base, the J end lost 1 base, and 8 bases lay between the germline ends. The CDR3 reads CASSLYRTSYNEQFF. Written as DNA, the CDR3 is TGTGCCAGCAGTTTATACAGGACGTCCTACAATGAGCAGTTCTTC.

This chain uses TRBV7-9 with TRBJ2-1; 7 bases fit TRBD1. V gave up 5 bases and J gave up 0 bases; unmatched junction bases: 4. Germline values: CDR1 SEHNR, CDR2 FQNEAQ (reference sequence). The length of the CDR3 is 15 residues. This CDR3 reads CASSARDSSYNEQFF. DNA for the CDR3: TGTGCCAGCAGCGCCCGGGACAGCTCCTACAATGAGCAGTTCTTC.

The J gene is TRBJ2-2, the V gene TRBV11-1; 10 bases match TRBD1. V trimming: 4 bases; J trimming: 6 bases; junction bases outside the gene matches: 2. Germline assignment: CDR1 SGHAT and CDR2 FQDESV (reference sequence). The CDR3 contains 14 residues. CDR3: CASSSGTGAGELFF. The CDR3 DNA reads as TGTGCCAGCAGCTCCGGGACAGGGGCCGGGGAGCTGTTTTTT.

The chain employs TRBV5-1 and TRBJ2-1; a possible D gene is TRBD1 (6 bases). V was clipped by 2 bases and J by 5 bases, with 11 bases between them. Germline CDR1 reads SGHRS; CDR2 reads YFSETQ. The CDR3 is 14 amino acids. The CDR3 DNA reads as TGCGCCAGCAGCTTATTCGGACAGAACAATGAGCAGTTCTTC. Translating gives CASSLFGQNNEQFF.

The chain is built from TRBV6-4 and TRBJ2-1; D call uncertain. This CDR3 contains 14 residues. The V end lost 5 bases, the J end lost 6 bases, and 14 bases lay between the germline ends. Germline CDR1 and CDR2: MRHNA and SNTAGT. CDR3 nucleotide sequence: TGTGCCAGCAGTCGGCTTCCCGAAAGCAATGAGCAGTTCTTC. This translates into CASSRLPESNEQFF.

The rearrangement links TRBV7-3 to TRBJ2-2; D is possibly TRBD1 (6 bases). CDR1 and CDR2 (germline): SGHTA, FQGTGA. The CDR3 spans 13 residues. Trimming took 1 base from V and 6 from J, leaving 6 bases between them. In DNA form, the CDR3 reads TGTGCCAGCAGCTTAAAGGGGGCCGGGGAGCTGTTTTTT. It is translated as CASSLKGAGELFF.

The chain joins TRBV5-4 to TRBJ2-1, with a tentative D call TRBD1 (5 bases). With 0 bases removed from V and 4 bases from J, the gap between germline ends came to 11 bases. Germline CDR1 reads SGHNT; CDR2 reads YYREEE (reference sequence). The CDR3 loop spans 15 amino acids. Written as DNA, the CDR3 is TGTGCCAGCAGCTTGGACGCGACAGTTTACAATGAGCAGTTCTTC. Translated, it gives CASSLDATVYNEQFF.

Sample share makes this clone medium-sized. The V gene is TRBV4-2, the J gene TRBJ1-4; 7 bases match TRBD1. Germline V CDR1 and CDR2: LGHNA, YNFKEQ. J was trimmed by 8 bases and V by 1 base; bases with no gene match: 4. The CDR3 totals 14 residues. The CDR3 sequence is CASSQGGGGEKLFF. CDR3 bases: TGTGCCAGCAGCCAAGGAGGGGGCGGAGAAAAACTGTTTTTT.

The CDR3 here is CASSQESSRYNEQFF. The CDR3, as DNA: TGTGCCAGCAGCCAAGAAAGTAGCAGATACAATGAGCAGTTCTTC. This chain joins TRBV4-2 and TRBJ2-1; D unclear. The V end was cut by 0 bases, the J end by 4 bases, with 10 bases between. The CDR3 is made up of 15 amino acids. Germline V gives CDR1 LGHNA, CDR2 YNFKEQ.

This clone appeared once. The chain combines TRBV6-4 with TRBJ2-6, with TRBD1 matching over 7 bases. Germline-derived CDR1 and CDR2 are MRHNA and SNTAGT. The V segment lost 2 bases and the J segment 0 bases; nucleotides outside the gene matches: 1. The CDR3 is made up of 16 amino acids. CDR3 in amino acids: CASSDRDSSGANVLTF. CDR3 DNA sequence: TGTGCCAGCAGTGACCGGGACAGCTCTGGGGCCAACGTCCTGACTTTC.

This chain joins TRBV11-2 and TRBJ2-7, with D possibly matching TRBD1 (5 bases). Germline V gene data show CDR1 as SGHAT and CDR2 as FQNNGV. The CDR3 totals 15 residues. V was shortened by 1 base and J by 2 bases, with 12 bases between the two germline ends. The CDR3 coding sequence is TGTGCCAGCAGCTTAGCGCAGGGTCTCACCTACGAGCAGTACTTC. It codes for CASSLAQGLTYEQYF.

The rearrangement uses TRBV18 and TRBJ2-3; TRBD1 matches 9 bases. The CDR3 covers 14 residues. Losses at the gene ends were 6 bases for V and 6 bases for J; bases not matched to a gene: 7. Germline V gives CDR1 KGHSH, CDR2 LQKENI. CDR3 DNA: TGTGCCAGCTCCCGGACAGGGGACAGTGATACGCAGTATTTT. Translation gives CASSRTGDSDTQYF.

The chain couples TRBV2 to TRBJ2-7; 9 bases align to TRBD2. The CDR3 sequence is 15 residues long. J lost 3 bases, V lost 5 bases, and 8 bases had no gene match. Germline loops: CDR1 SNHLY, CDR2 FYNNEI. The CDR3 coding sequence is TGTGCCAGCAGTCGGAGACTAGCGGCTCTCTACGAGCAGTACTTC. Its protein product is CASSRRLAALYEQYF.

The chain employs TRBV28 and TRBJ1-1; 8 bases fit TRBD1. The V segment lost 7 bases and the J segment 6 bases; nucleotides outside the gene matches: 13. The CDR3 contains 15 residues. Germline V CDR1 and CDR2: MDHEN, SYDVKM. DNA for the CDR3: TGTGCCAGCACCATACGCCAGGGGGCAGCCCCTGAAGCTTTCTTT. Its protein is CASTIRQGAAPEAFF.

The CDR3 nucleotides are TGTGCCAGCAGCGTAGATTTAACCGCCTCTGGGGCCAACGTCCTGACTTTC. Protein product: CASSVDLTASGANVLTF. This chain joins TRBV9 and TRBJ2-6; no definite D call. The CDR3 length is 17 residues. From germline, CDR1 is SGDLS and CDR2 YYNGEE. Trimming stripped 0 bases from V and 0 bases from J, with 10 bases between.